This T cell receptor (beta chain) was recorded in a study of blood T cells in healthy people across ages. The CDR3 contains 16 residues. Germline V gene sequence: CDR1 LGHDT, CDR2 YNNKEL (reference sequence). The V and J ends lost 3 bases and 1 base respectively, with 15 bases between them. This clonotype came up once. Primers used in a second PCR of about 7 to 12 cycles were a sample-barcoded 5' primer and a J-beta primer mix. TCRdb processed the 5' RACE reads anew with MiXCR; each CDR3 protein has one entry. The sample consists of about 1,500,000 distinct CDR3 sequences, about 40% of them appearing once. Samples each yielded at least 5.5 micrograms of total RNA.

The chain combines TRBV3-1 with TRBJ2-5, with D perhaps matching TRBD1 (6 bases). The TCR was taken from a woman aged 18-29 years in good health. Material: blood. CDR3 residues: CASSHHRVHFQETQYF. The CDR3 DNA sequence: TGTGCCAGCAGCCACCACAGGGTACATTTCCAAGAGACCCAGTACTTC.